Included here is one T cell receptor (beta chain) sequence, with context. The antigen is not known. The germline CDR1 and CDR2 sequences are SGHRS and YFSETQ. This CDR3 is built from 16 residues. 5'RACE template switching with UMIs generated TCR beta cDNA. TCRdb reprocessed the 5' RACE reads; each CDR3 protein has one entry and no DNA is given. This sample's clone table lists under 600,000 distinct CDR3 sequences. The data belong to a study of T cells expressing NK-cell markers. Whole-study context: Among eight sequenced donors, seven carried HCMV seropositivity while one was seronegative.

Overall study results and limits: Expanded NKG2C+ T cell clones had unclear HCMV specificity. Top CD8+ clonotypes included the dominant CD3+CD56+NKG2C+ clonotypes in roughly six donors.

The TCR was taken from a woman in her forties or fifties in good health. The specimen sequenced was blood T cells: a sorted CD56 or NKG2C T cell subset, CD4+ or CD8+ T cells, or bulk PBMC T cells (not recorded which). The chain has TRBV5-1 and TRBJ2-1; as DNA is missing, the TRBD2 call by TCRdb cannot be tested. CDR3 sequence reads: CASSPGLAGSYNEQFF.